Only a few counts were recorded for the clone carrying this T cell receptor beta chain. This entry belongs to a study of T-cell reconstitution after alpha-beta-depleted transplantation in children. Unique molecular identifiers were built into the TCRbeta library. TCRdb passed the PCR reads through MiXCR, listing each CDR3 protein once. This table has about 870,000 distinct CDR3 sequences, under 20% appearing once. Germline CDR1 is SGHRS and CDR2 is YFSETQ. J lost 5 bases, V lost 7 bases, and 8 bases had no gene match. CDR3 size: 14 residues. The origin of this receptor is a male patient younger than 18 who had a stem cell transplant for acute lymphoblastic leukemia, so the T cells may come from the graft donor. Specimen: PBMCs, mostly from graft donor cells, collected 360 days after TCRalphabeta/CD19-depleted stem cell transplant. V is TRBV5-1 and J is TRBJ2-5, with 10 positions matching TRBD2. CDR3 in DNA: TGCGCCAGCGCCCTAGCGGGAGCGTGGGAGACCCAGTACTTC. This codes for CASALAGAWETQYF.